This is a list of T cell receptor beta chains from one sample in a study of T cells in tuberculosis. Profiling relied on immunoSEQ multiplex PCR, and the TCRdb table lists in-frame clones only, not all of them. This sample has some 49,000 clones; more than 90% occur once, and the top ten carry approximately 1.5%. The sequenced sample was PBMCs, obtained at tuberculosis diagnosis. The receptors here all came from an adult with tuberculosis. The CDR3 runs from the conserved cysteine through the conserved F or W. D genes are given only for firm matches.

TRBV5-6 | . | CASSWGVSTDTQYF
TRBV6-5 | TRBD1 | CASSRDSDTEAFF
TRBV10-2 | . | CASSPRDNEQFF
TRBV9 | TRBD1 | CASSFTGGTNEKLFF
TRBV28 | . | CASSFPGRVGTEAFF
TRBV6-5 | . | CASSYSKVAAPYEQYF
TRBV5-1 | TRBD2 | CASSPRTSIPDTQYF
TRBV28 | TRBD1 | CASSSPGTGHYGYTF
TRBV25-1 | . | CASTGGTGYNEQFF
TRBV5-1 | TRBD2 | CASSAVPGTSGNNEQFF
TRBV6-6 | TRBD1 | CASVDRGLDYGYTF
TRBV9 | . | CASSTTTGNYGYTF
TRBV25-1 | . | CASSEGRDTQYF
TRBV2 | TRBD1 | CASRGTGGQETQYF
TRBV29-1 | . | CSVEGRGTTEAFF
TRBV6-6 | . | CASSSVPYSGNTIYF
TRBV4-3 | TRBD2 | CASSQRREVGLETQYF
TRBV5-1 | . | CASRDRRQTDTQYF
TRBV7-9 | TRBD1 | CASSDRQGTNYGYTF
TRBV29-1 | TRBD1 | CSVARDRESYEQYF
TRBV5-1 | . | CASSSGSLKDTQYF
TRBV4-2 | TRBD1 | CASSQGLGQYGYTF
TRBV30 | TRBD2 | CAWSEGLADNEQFF
TRBV2 | TRBD2 | CASSREGYNEQFF
TRBV18 | . | CASSPSGNGYTF
TRBV5-1 | TRBD1 | CASSPRTGDTGELFF